Listed below are T cell receptor beta chains from one sample, sequenced in a study of blood T cell repertoires in COVID-19. Generated by immunoSEQ multiplex PCR, the TCRdb table keeps only in-frame clones and is missing some. Among 90,000 to 120,000 clones, 70% to 90% were seen once, and the ten largest hold around 7%. The source material was peripheral blood. All receptors derive from a man over 45 with active or convalescent COVID-19. CDR3s include the opening cysteine and the closing phenylalanine or tryptophan. The D gene is left open where the match is weak. A row's size may be missing; if present it is once, few, many or a size class.

D gene	V gene	J gene	clone size	CDR3 DNA	CDR3 protein
NA	TRBV6-5	TRBJ1-5	NA	TGTGCCAGCAGGGGGAATCAGGGGAGCAATCAGCCCCAGCATTTT	CASRGNQGSNQPQHF
TRBD2	TRBV6-4	TRBJ2-2	NA	TGTGCCAGCAGAACATCTAGCGGGAGTTCCGGGGAGCTGTTTTTT	CASRTSSGSSGELFF
NA	TRBV6-2/TRBV6-3	TRBJ2-7	NA	TGTGCCAGCAGTTACTCGCGCGAGCAGTACTTC	CASSYSREQYF
TRBD2	TRBV11-2	TRBJ2-1	many	TGTGCCAGCAGCCATACTAGCGCCCCGGCACAGTTCTTC	CASSHTSAPAQFF
NA	TRBV3-1/TRBV3-2	TRBJ1-3	NA	TGTGCCAGCAGCCAAGAATCAGGAAACACCATATATTTT	CASSQESGNTIYF
NA	TRBV9	TRBJ2-2	NA	TGTGCCAGCAGCGTATACGGGGCGAACACCGGGGAGCTGTTTTTT	CASSVYGANTGELFF
TRBD1	TRBV27	TRBJ1-6	NA	TGTGCCAGCAGTTTGATTCAGGGGGGTACTTCACCCCTCCACTTT	CASSLIQGGTSPLHF
NA	TRBV6-5	TRBJ1-3	NA	TGTGCCAGCAGTTACTTAGCCAGCGACAGGAACACCATATATTTT	CASSYLASDRNTIYF
NA	TRBV19	TRBJ2-7	NA	TGTGCCAGTAGTACAAGTAGGGGTAAGTCTTCCTACGAGCAGTACTTC	CASSTSRGKSSYEQYF
NA	TRBV9	TRBJ1-3	NA	TGTGCCAGCAGCGAGTCCATAGGAGTGACGGCAGGAAACACCATATATTTT	CASSESIGVTAGNTIYF
TRBD2	TRBV6-5	TRBJ2-1	NA	TGTGCCAGCAGCCCCACGGGGGGGCAGTACAATGAGCAGTTCTTC	CASSPTGGQYNEQFF
TRBD1	TRBV6-2/TRBV6-3	TRBJ1-2	NA	TGTGCCAGCAGCCCTACAGGGGGCCTTGGCTACACCTTC	CASSPTGGLGYTF
TRBD1	TRBV27	TRBJ2-7	NA	TGTGCCAGCAGTAAGGAATACAGGGGTAAAAACGAGCAGTACTTC	CASSKEYRGKNEQYF
TRBD2	TRBV10-3	TRBJ2-2	NA	TGTGCCATCAGTGGGACTAGCGGGAACACCGGGGAGCTGTTTTTT	CAISGTSGNTGELFF
TRBD2	TRBV2	TRBJ2-3	NA	TGTGCCAGCAAGTTACTAGCGGGAGGCGGGGATACGCAGTATTTT	CASKLLAGGGDTQYF
NA	TRBV4-1	TRBJ1-2	once	TGCGCCAGCAGCCAAGATCCGAACGGGGGAAGACTCTATGGCTACACCTTC	CASSQDPNGGRLYGYTF
TRBD2	TRBV4-3	TRBJ2-1	NA	TGCGCCAGCAGCCAAGGCTACGTGCGGGGACTAGCCTACAATGAGCAGTTCTTC	CASSQGYVRGLAYNEQFF
NA	TRBV10-3	TRBJ2-2	NA	TGTGCCATCAGTGGACACAGGAGTGACACCGGGGAGCTGTTTTTT	CAISGHRSDTGELFF
TRBD1	TRBV9	TRBJ1-5	NA	TGTGCCAGCAGCGTAGGGGCCGGGCCAGGGGGTAACAATCAGCCCCAGCATTTT	CASSVGAGPGGNNQPQHF
TRBD1	TRBV28	TRBJ2-7	NA	TGTGCCAGCTGGGACAGTAACTACGAGCAGTACTTC	CASWDSNYEQYF
TRBD1	TRBV5-1	TRBJ1-4	NA	TGCGCCAGCAGCTTTGGACAGGCAGCAACTAATGAAAAACTGTTTTTT	CASSFGQAATNEKLFF
NA	TRBV29-1	TRBJ1-2	NA	TGCAGCGCCCTCGAGGAGAGATTCGACTATGGCTACACCTTC	CSALEERFDYGYTF
NA	TRBV12-5	TRBJ1-1	NA	TGTGCTAGTGGTTATCGGGAGGGAGGTGAAGCTTTCTTT	CASGYREGGEAFF
NA	TRBV15	TRBJ1-2	once	TGTGCCACCAGCAGAGATTCCGGAGTCTCCTATGGCTACACCTTC	CATSRDSGVSYGYTF
NA	TRBV7-2	TRBJ1-1	few	TGTGCCAGCACCCCCGGACAGTTGAACACTGAAGCTTTCTTT	CASTPGQLNTEAFF
TRBD1	TRBV7-9	TRBJ1-2	NA	TGTGCCAGCAGCATCGCGGGACAGGGAAGAGGCTACACCTTC	CASSIAGQGRGYTF
NA	TRBV29-1	TRBJ2-7	NA	TGCAGCGTTGAAGGGGCAGGATACGAGCAGTACTTC	CSVEGAGYEQYF
NA	TRBV2	TRBJ2-3	few	TGTGCCAGGGGAGGCCCAGGAGGCAGCACAGATACGCAGTATTTT	CARGGPGGSTDTQYF
NA	TRBV6-1	TRBJ1-4	once	TGTGCCAGCAGTAGCGGGTACGGCGTCAATGAAAAACTGTTTTTT	CASSSGYGVNEKLFF
NA	TRBV14	TRBJ2-1	once	TGTGCCAGCAGCCGCAGGCGGGACGGCTACTACAATGAGCAGTTCTTC	CASSRRRDGYYNEQFF
NA	TRBV10-3	TRBJ2-1	many	TGTGCCATCAGTGCGAACCAGCGCGAGCAGTTCTTC	CAISANQREQFF
NA	TRBV7-2	TRBJ2-1	NA	TGTGCCAGCAGCTTAGGGGGCTCGAACTACAATGAGCAGTTCTTC	CASSLGGSNYNEQFF
NA	TRBV28	TRBJ1-2	NA	TGTGCCAGCAGTTCCCCCCGCGGGGGCTCTAACTATGGCTACACCTTC	CASSSPRGGSNYGYTF
NA	TRBV7-2	TRBJ1-3	NA	TGTGCCAGCAGCTTTCAGGGCTACTCTGGAAACACCATATATTTT	CASSFQGYSGNTIYF
NA	TRBV5-5	TRBJ2-1	NA	TGTGCCAGCAGTCACAGGGCTGAGCAGTTCTTC	CASSHRAEQFF
TRBD1	TRBV29-1	TRBJ1-2	NA	TGCAGCGTTGGGCCGCACAGGGGCTATGGCTACACCTTC	CSVGPHRGYGYTF
TRBD1	TRBV5-1	TRBJ1-2	NA	TGCGCCAGCAGCTTGGCGACAGGGGGCGGTGGCTACACCTTC	CASSLATGGGGYTF
TRBD2	TRBV7-6	TRBJ2-1	once	TGTGCCAGCTCCGGGACTAGCGTGTCTGAGCAGTTCTTC	CASSGTSVSEQFF
TRBD1	TRBV7-9	TRBJ1-1	NA	TGTGCCAGCAGCTTAACAGGGGGCACTGAAGCTTTCTTT	CASSLTGGTEAFF
TRBD2	TRBV6-2/TRBV6-3	TRBJ2-7	NA	TGTGCCAGCAGTTATACGGGACTAGCGGGAGGACGGTACGAGCAGTACTTC	CASSYTGLAGGRYEQYF
TRBD1	TRBV24-1	TRBJ2-7	NA	TGTGCCACCAGTGACCCTGGACAGGTGAGAGGCGAGCAGTACTTC	CATSDPGQVRGEQYF
NA	TRBV2	TRBJ2-5	NA	TGTGCCAGCAGTGAGGTCAGAGAGACCCAGTACTTC	CASSEVRETQYF
NA	TRBV7-6	TRBJ2-7	NA	TGTGCCAGCAGTCAAACAGGGATTTACTACGAGCAGTACTTC	CASSQTGIYYEQYF
TRBD1	TRBV6-5	TRBJ2-4	NA	TGTGCCAGCAGTTACTCGGGCCAGGGGGCAAGGAACATTCAGTACTTC	CASSYSGQGARNIQYF
NA	TRBV3-1/TRBV3-2	TRBJ2-7	NA	TGTGCCAGCAGCCAAGATGTCGACGAGCAGTACTTC	CASSQDVDEQYF
TRBD1	TRBV10-3	TRBJ2-2	NA	TGTGCCACCAGACAGGGCGCCGGGGAGCTGTTTTTT	CATRQGAGELFF
TRBD1	TRBV6-5	TRBJ1-4	few	TGTGCCAGCAGTTCTCAGGGGGCAACTAATGAAAAACTGTTTTTT	CASSSQGATNEKLFF
NA	TRBV29-1	TRBJ2-1	NA	TGCAGCGTTGAAGACGGGAAGCAGTTCTTC	CSVEDGKQFF
NA	TRBV7-9	TRBJ1-1	NA	TGTGCCAGCAGCTTCTCTGTCTCTGAAGCTTTCTTT	CASSFSVSEAFF
TRBD1	TRBV5-1	TRBJ1-3	NA	TGCGCCAGCAGCTTGGAGGCAGGGGGTCTCTCTGGAAACACCATATATTTT	CASSLEAGGLSGNTIYF
TRBD2	TRBV6-5	TRBJ2-7	once	TGTGCCACCCTGACCTTGACTAGCGGGAGACGCGAGCAGTACTTC	CATLTLTSGRREQYF
TRBD2	TRBV5-1	TRBJ2-7	NA	TGCGCCAGCAGCGACCCTAGCGGGAGTTTCTACGAGCAGTACTTC	CASSDPSGSFYEQYF
NA	TRBV27	TRBJ2-1	NA	TGTGCCAGCAGGGGGGGGACACCGAGCTCCTACAATGAGCAGTTCTTC	CASRGGTPSSYNEQFF
NA	TRBV5-8	TRBJ1-4	once	TGTGCCAGCAGCTTACCGGGAGATAATGAAAAACTGTTTTTT	CASSLPGDNEKLFF
TRBD2	TRBV7-6	TRBJ2-5	NA	TGTGCCAGCAGCTTAAGCCTAAAGGTCCGGCGGGAGGAAGAGCCCCAGTACTTC	CASSLSLKVRREEEPQYF
TRBD1	TRBV28	TRBJ1-2	NA	TGTGCCAGCAGCTACCAGGGGGTACGGGGCTACACCTTC	CASSYQGVRGYTF
TRBD1	TRBV10-3	TRBJ2-7	NA	TGTGCCATCAGTGAGTCGATAGTTCTTGGGGACAGGGTCTACGAGCAGTACTTC	CAISESIVLGDRVYEQYF